Shown below are 12 T cell receptor beta chains from a single sample sequenced in a study of shared clonotypes between healthy human individuals. Naivety among CD8 cells was defined by CD45RO negativity and positive CCR7 selection, thereby excluding terminally differentiated effector memory CD45RA+ cells. Produced via immunoSEQ multiplex PCR; TCRdb's table is partial and in-frame only. Of roughly 2,000,000 clones in the sample, about 95% were seen once. Sequenced: naive CD8+ T cells sorted from blood. Source of these receptors: a man aged 18 to 30 in good health.

The V call is TRBV14, the J call TRBJ2-7; 7 bases line up with TRBD2. Trimming took 5 bases from V and 3 from J; bases not matched to a gene: 13. CDR3 size: 16 residues. Germline values: CDR1 SGHDN, CDR2 FVKESK. DNA of the CDR3: TGTGCCAGCAGCGCCTCTTGGGGGGGACCAATCTACGAGCAGTACTTC. It translates to CASSASWGGPIYEQYF.

The chain employs TRBV11-2 and TRBJ1-4; D gene unclear. This CDR3 has 15 amino acids. The germline gives CDR1 SGHAT, CDR2 FQNNGV. Deletions cut 5 bases from V and 5 bases from J, with 15 bases between. This chain's CDR3 is CASSPSVVLNEKLFF. The CDR3, as DNA: TGTGCCAGCAGCCCTTCAGTGGTGTTGAATGAAAAACTGTTTTTT.

Regarding this clone: Other DNA sequences in the same sample also yield this CDR3. J is TRBJ2-7 and V is TRBV4-1; 10 nucleotides match TRBD1. The V gene's germline CDR1 is MGHRA and CDR2 YSYEKL. Germline trimming cut 6 bases from V and 3 bases from J; bases unmatched to any gene: 2. This CDR3 has 13 residues. For the CDR3, the DNA is TGCGCCAGCAGTTGGGACAGGGGCTACGAGCAGTACTTC. This gives the protein CASSWDRGYEQYF.

This sequence joins TRBV5-6 and TRBJ2-7; D is unclear. Trimming pared 1 base from V and 4 bases from J, leaving 6 bases between. The CDR3 runs 12 residues. Germline values: CDR1 SGHDT, CDR2 YYEEEE. CDR3: CASSLTEYEQYF. The CDR3, as DNA: TGTGCCAGCAGCTTGACAGAATACGAGCAGTACTTC. The full variable domain, in which reference TRBV5-6 and TRBJ2-7 provide the parts outside the CDR3, is DAGVTQSPTHLIKTRGQQVTLRCSPKSGHDTVSWYQQALGQGPQFIFQYYEEEERQRGNFPDRFSGHQFPNYSSELNVNALLLGDSALYLCASSLTEYEQYFGPGTRLTVT.

CDR3 in amino acids: CASTNPPLAGKGGEQFF. Written as DNA, the CDR3 is TGCGCCAGCACTAACCCCCCATTAGCAGGCAAGGGCGGCGAGCAGTTCTTC. J is TRBJ2-1 and V is TRBV10-1, with D hard to call. Trimming stripped 7 bases from V and 10 bases from J, with 29 bases between. The CDR3 totals 17 residues. Germline CDR1 is WNHNN and CDR2 is SYGVQD (reference sequence).

Remarks on this clone: Additional DNA sequences in this sample encode the identical CDR3. The gene calls are TRBV7-9 and TRBJ2-5, with unresolved D. V was pared by 1 base and J by 2 bases, with 5 bases between. Germline V gene sequence: CDR1 SEHNR, CDR2 FQNEAQ (reference sequence). The CDR3 has 13 residues. The CDR3 sequence: CASSLVIQETQYF. The DNA of the CDR3 is TGTGCCAGCAGCTTAGTCATTCAAGAGACCCAGTACTTC.

The chain has TRBV11-1 and TRBJ1-1; maybe TRBD1 (5 bases). CDR1 and CDR2 (germline): SGHAT, FQDESV (reference sequence). V lost 1 base and J 7 bases, leaving 10 bases between the germline ends. The CDR3 has 13 residues. The CDR3 DNA is TGTGCCAGCAGCTTAGTGACAGTGGGTGAAGCTTTCTTT. Its protein is CASSLVTVGEAFF.

The rearrangement joins TRBV27 to TRBJ2-2; D is unresolved. The ends were cut back, 6 bases at V and 3 bases at J, with 11 bases in the middle. The CDR3 spans 14 residues. CDR1 is MNHEY and CDR2 is SMNVEV in the germline V gene (reference sequence). For the CDR3, the DNA is TGTGCCAGCAGATCAGACCTTGACACCGGGGAGCTGTTTTTT. It translates to CASRSDLDTGELFF.

This rearrangement joins TRBV2 to TRBJ2-7; D could derive from TRBD1 or TRBD2 (5 bases each). The ends were cut back, 4 bases at V and 4 bases at J, with 14 bases in the middle. Germline loops: CDR1 SNHLY, CDR2 FYNNEI. This CDR3 region has 14 residues. CDR3 amino acids: CASSAPSEGYEQYF. CDR3 DNA: TGTGCCAGCAGTGCCCCCAGCGAGGGGTACGAGCAGTACTTC.

The chain recombines TRBV13 with TRBJ2-7; 7 bases fit TRBD1. The V gene's germline CDR1 is PRHDT and CDR2 FYEKMQ (reference sequence). There are 14 residues in the CDR3. With 3 bases clipped from V and 1 base from J, the junction kept 3 bases outside the gene matches. In DNA form, the CDR3 reads TGTGCCAGCAGCTTCGACAGGGCATCCTACGAGCAGTACTTC. It codes for CASSFDRASYEQYF.

The V gene is TRBV19, the J gene TRBJ2-1; 7 bases are shared with TRBD2. Germline assignment: CDR1 LNHDA and CDR2 SQIVND (reference sequence). The V gene end was trimmed by 4 bases and the J gene end by 0 bases; junction bases not matched to a gene: 3. There are 15 residues in the CDR3. The CDR3 region has the DNA TGTGCCAGTAGTACCGGGGGGAGCTCCTACAATGAGCAGTTCTTC. Protein product: CASSTGGSSYNEQFF. Using reference TRBV19 and TRBJ2-1 for the parts outside the CDR3, the full variable domain is DGGITQSPKYLFRKEGQNVTLSCEQNLNHDAMYWYRQDPGQGLRLIYYSQIVNDFQKGDIAEGYSVSREKKESFPLTVTSAQKNPTAFYLCASSTGGSSYNEQFFGPGTRLTVL.

The chain employs TRBV4-3 and TRBJ1-1, with D possibly TRBD1 on 5 matching bases. With 0 bases removed from V and 4 bases from J, the gap between germline ends came to 15 bases. Germline CDR1 LGHNA, CDR2 YSLEER. The CDR3 runs 16 residues. CDR3 amino acids: CASSQEWGVWITEAFF. In DNA form, the CDR3 reads TGCGCCAGCAGCCAAGAGTGGGGGGTTTGGATCACTGAAGCTTTCTTT.